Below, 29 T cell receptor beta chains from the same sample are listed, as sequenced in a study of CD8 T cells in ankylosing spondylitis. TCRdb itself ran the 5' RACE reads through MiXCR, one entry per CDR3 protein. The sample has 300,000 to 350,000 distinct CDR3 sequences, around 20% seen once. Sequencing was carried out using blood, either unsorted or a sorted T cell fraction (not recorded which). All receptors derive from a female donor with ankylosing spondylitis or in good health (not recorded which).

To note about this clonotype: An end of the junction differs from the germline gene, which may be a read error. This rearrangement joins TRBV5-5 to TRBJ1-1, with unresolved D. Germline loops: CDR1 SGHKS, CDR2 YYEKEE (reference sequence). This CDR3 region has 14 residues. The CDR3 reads CANSSVSMNTEAFF. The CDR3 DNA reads TGTGCCAACAGCTCGGTAAGCATGAACACTGAAGCTTTCTTT.

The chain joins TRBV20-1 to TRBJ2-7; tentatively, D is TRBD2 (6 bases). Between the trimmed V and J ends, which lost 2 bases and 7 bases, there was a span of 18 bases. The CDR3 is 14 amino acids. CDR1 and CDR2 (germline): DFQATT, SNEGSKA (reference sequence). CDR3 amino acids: CSARTAGPSGEQYF. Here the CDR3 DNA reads TGCAGTGCTAGAACAGCGGGCCCCTCGGGAGAGCAGTACTTC.

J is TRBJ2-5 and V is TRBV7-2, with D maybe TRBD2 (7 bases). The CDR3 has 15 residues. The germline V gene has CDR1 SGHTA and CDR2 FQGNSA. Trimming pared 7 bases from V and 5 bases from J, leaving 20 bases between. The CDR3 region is CASTNGGGGWETQYF. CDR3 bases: TGTGCCAGCACCAACGGAGGGGGAGGGTGGGAGACCCAGTACTTC.

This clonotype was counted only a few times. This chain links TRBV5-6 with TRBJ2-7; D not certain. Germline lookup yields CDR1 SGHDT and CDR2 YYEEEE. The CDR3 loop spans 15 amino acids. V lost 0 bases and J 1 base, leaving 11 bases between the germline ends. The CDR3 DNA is TGTGCCAGCAGCTTGGTAGATGTGGGGTCCTACGAGCAGTACTTC. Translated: CASSLVDVGSYEQYF.

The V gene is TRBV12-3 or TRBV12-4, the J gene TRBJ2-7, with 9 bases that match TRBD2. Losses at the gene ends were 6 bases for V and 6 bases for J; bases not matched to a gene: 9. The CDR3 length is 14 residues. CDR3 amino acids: CASSLASGTGEQYF. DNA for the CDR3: TGTGCCAGCAGCTTGGCTAGCGGGACGGGCGAGCAGTACTTC.

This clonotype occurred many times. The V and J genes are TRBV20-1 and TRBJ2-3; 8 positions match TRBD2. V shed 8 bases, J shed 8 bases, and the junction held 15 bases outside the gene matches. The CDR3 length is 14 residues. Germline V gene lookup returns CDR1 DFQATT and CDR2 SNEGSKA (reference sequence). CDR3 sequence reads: CSCRERERQRTQYF. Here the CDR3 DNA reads TGCAGTTGCCGCGAGCGGGAGAGACAACGTACGCAGTATTTT.

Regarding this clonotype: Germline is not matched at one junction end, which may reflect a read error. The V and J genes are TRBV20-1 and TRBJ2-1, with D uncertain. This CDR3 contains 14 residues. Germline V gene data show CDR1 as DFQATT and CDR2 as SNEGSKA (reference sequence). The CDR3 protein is CGARDGSLGNEQFF. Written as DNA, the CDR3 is TGCGGTGCTCGAGACGGGTCCCTGGGGAATGAGCAGTTCTTC.

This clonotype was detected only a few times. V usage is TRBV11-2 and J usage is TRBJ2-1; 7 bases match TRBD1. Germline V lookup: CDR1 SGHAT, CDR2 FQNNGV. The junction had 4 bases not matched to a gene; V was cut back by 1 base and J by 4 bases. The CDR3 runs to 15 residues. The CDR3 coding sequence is TGTGCCAGCAGCTTAGGGGTGACAGGGTACAATGAGCAGTTCTTC. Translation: CASSLGVTGYNEQFF.

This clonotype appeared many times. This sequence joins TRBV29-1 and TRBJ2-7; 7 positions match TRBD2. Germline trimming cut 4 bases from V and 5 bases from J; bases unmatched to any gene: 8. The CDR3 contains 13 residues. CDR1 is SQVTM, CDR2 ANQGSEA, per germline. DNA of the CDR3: TGCAGCGTTGGGGGGAGGGCCAGCAACGAGCAGTACTTC. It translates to CSVGGRASNEQYF.

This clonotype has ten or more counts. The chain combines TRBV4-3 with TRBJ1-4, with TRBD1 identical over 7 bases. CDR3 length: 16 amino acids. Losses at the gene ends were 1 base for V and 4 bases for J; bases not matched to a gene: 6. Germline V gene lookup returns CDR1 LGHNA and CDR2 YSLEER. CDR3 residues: CASSQGQGDGNEKLFF. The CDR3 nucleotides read TGCGCCAGCAGCCAAGGGCAGGGGGATGGTAATGAAAAACTGTTTTTT.

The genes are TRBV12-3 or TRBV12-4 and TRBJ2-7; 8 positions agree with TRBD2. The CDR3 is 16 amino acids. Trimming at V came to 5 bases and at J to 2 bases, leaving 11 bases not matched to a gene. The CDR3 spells CASSQRGSGGPYEQYF. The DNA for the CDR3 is TGTGCCAGCAGTCAAAGGGGGTCGGGAGGGCCCTACGAGCAGTACTTC.

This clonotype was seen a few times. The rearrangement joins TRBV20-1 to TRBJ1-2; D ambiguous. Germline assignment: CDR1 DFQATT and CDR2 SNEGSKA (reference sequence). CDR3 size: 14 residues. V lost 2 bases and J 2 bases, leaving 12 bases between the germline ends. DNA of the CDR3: TGCAGTGCTAGATCGGGGTTTGCGAACTATGGCTACACCTTC. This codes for CSARSGFANYGYTF.

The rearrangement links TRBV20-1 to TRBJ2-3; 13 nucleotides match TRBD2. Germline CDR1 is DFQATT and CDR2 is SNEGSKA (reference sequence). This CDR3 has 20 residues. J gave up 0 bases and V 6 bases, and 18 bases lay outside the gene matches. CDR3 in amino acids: CSARTSGGVRGTPSTDTQYF. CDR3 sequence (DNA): TGCAGTGCGCGGACTAGCGGGGGAGTTAGGGGGACCCCTAGCACAGATACGCAGTATTTT.

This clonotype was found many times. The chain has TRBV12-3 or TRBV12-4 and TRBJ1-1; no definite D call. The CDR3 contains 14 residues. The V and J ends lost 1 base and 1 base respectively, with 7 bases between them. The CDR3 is CASSLGVPNTEAFF. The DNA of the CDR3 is TGTGCCAGCAGTTTAGGAGTTCCGAACACTGAAGCTTTCTTT.

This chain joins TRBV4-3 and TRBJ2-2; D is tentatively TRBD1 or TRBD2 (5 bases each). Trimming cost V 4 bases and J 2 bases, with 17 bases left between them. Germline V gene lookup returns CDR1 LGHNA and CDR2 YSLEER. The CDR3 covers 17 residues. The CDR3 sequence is CASSPTSRDGNTGELFF. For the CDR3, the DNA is TGCGCCAGCAGCCCCACCTCCCGGGACGGCAACACCGGGGAGCTGTTTTTT.

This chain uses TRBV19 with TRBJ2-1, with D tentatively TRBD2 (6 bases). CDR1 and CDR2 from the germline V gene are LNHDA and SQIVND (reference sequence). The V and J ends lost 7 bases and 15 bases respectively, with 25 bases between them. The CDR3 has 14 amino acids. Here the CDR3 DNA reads TGTGCCAGTATTCTCACGAGCGGGCCAAGGACCTGGTTCTTC. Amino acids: CASILTSGPRTWFF.

The CDR3 coding sequence is TGCAGTGCTAGATACGGGCTACGAGCCCCCCTCTACGAGCAGTACTTC. It translates to CSARYGLRAPLYEQYF. The V and J genes are TRBV20-1 and TRBJ2-7; unclear D gene. The germline V gene has CDR1 DFQATT and CDR2 SNEGSKA (reference sequence). V shed 2 bases and J shed 3 bases, with 20 bases lying between them. CDR3 size: 16 residues.

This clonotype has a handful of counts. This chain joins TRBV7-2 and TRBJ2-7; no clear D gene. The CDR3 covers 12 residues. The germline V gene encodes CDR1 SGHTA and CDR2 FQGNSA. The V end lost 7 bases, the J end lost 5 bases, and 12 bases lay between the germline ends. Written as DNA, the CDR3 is TGTGCCAGCACCCCAGTGGACCACGAGCAGTACTTC. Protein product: CASTPVDHEQYF. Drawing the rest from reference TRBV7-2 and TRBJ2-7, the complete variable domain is GAGVSQSPSNKVTEKGKDVELRCDPISGHTALYWYRQSLGQGLEFLIYFQGNSAPDKSGLPSDRFSAERTGGSVSTLTIQRTQQEDSAVYLCASTPVDHEQYFGPGTRLTVT.

As DNA, the CDR3 is TGTGCCAGCAGTTACGGTGCGGGAGTAGGCAATGAGCAGTTCTTC. It is translated as CASSYGAGVGNEQFF. This sequence joins TRBV6-5 and TRBJ2-1, with 7 positions matching TRBD2. The length of the CDR3 is 15 residues. CDR1 is MNHEY, CDR2 SVGAGI, per germline. V gave up 2 bases and J gave up 6 bases; unmatched junction bases: 7.

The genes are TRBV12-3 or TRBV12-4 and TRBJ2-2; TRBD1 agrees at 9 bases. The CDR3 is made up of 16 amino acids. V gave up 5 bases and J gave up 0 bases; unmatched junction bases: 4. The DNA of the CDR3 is TGTGCCAGCAGTCTCGACAGGGGGACGAACACCGGGGAGCTGTTTTTT. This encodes CASSLDRGTNTGELFF.

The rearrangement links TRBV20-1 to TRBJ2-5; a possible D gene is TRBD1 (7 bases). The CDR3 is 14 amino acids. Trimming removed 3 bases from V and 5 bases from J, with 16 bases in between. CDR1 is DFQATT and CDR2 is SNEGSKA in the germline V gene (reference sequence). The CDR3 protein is CSASWSGGKETQYF. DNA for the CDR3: TGCAGTGCTAGCTGGTCAGGGGGGAAGGAGACCCAGTACTTC.

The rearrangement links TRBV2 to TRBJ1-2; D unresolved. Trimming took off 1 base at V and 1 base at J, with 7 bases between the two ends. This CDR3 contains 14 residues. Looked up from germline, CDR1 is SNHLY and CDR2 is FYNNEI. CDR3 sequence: CASSEVNSNYGYTF. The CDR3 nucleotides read TGTGCCAGCAGTGAAGTTAACAGTAACTATGGCTACACCTTC.

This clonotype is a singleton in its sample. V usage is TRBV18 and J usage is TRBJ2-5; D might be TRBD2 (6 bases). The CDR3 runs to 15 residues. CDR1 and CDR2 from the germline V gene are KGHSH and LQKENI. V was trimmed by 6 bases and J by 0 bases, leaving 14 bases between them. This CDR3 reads CASSHPAGYQETQYF. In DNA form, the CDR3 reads TGTGCCAGCTCCCATCCGGCGGGGTACCAAGAGACCCAGTACTTC. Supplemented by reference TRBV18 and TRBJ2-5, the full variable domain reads NAGVMQNPRHLVRRRGQEARLRCSPMKGHSHVYWYRQLPEEGLKFMVYLQKENIIDESGMPKERFSAEFPKEGPSILRIQQVVRGDSAAYFCASSHPAGYQETQYFGPGTRLLVL.

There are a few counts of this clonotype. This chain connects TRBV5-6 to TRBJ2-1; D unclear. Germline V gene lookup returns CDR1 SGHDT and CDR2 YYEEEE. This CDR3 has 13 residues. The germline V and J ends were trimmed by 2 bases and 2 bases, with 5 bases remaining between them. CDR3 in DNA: TGTGCCAGCAGCTTACCACCCTACAATGAGCAGTTCTTC. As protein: CASSLPPYNEQFF.

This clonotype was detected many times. DNA for the CDR3: TGTGCCAGCAGCCCAGGTCGCAGCTCCTACGAGCAGTACTTC. Protein: CASSPGRSSYEQYF. This chain links TRBV4-2 with TRBJ2-7; D unclear. The CDR3 spans 14 residues. V shed 4 bases and J shed 0 bases, with 10 bases lying between them. In germline, CDR1 is LGHNA, CDR2 YNFKEQ.

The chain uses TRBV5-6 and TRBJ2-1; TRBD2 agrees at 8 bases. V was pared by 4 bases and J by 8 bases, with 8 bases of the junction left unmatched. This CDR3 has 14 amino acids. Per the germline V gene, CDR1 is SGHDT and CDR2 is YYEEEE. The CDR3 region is CASSIPGRADEQFF. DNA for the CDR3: TGTGCCAGCAGCATTCCCGGGAGGGCCGATGAGCAGTTCTTC.

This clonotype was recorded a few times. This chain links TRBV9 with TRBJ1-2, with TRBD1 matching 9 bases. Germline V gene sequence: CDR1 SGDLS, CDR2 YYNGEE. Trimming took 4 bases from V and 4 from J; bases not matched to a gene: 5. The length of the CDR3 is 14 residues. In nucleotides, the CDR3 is TGTGCCAGCAGCACAGGGGGCTTGGGCTATGGCTACACCTTC. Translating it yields CASSTGGLGYGYTF.

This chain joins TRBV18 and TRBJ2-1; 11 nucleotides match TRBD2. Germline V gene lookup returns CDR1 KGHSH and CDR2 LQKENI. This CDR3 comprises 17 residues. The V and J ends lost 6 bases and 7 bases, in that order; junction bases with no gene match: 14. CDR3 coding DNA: TGTGCCAGCTCCCTCTCCATAGCGGGAGGGGGGGGTAATGAGCAGTTCTTC. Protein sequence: CASSLSIAGGGGNEQFF.

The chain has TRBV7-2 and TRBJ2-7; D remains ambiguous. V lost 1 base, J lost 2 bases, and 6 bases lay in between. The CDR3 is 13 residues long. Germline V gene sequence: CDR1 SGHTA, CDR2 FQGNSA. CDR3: CASSLGIPYEQYF. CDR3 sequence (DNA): TGTGCCAGCAGCTTAGGAATCCCCTACGAGCAGTACTTC.